This T cell receptor beta chain was sequenced during a study of human T cells and chemical hapten exposure listed by TCRdb under 2021. Looking at the study overall: For sensitization, 2% DPC in acetone was applied to a 2 cm by 2 cm area of upper inner arm skin. Throughout the approximately 25-week study period, patients were also given weekly therapeutic DPC doses on the scalp. Patch testing was performed on the upper back with Finn chambers containing 0.01% DPC, and the patch tests were scored after 6 days according to International Contact Dermatitis Research Group standards. The patient cohort, mostly female, included alopecia areata with under or over 50% scalp involvement, alopecia totalis and alopecia universalis. Libraries were combined into a pool for sequencing, and differences in TCR yield between samples came mainly from small differences in library volumes within the pool. This study followed changes in the peripheral blood TCR repertoire in vivo during primary and secondary sensitization of alopecia patients to the hapten diphenylcyclopropenone (DPC). Blood samples were taken from patients before sensitization (week 0) and then at 2, 6 and about 24 weeks after DPC sensitization. For TCR sequencing, blood came from 25 to 35 alopecia patients at anywhere from one to four time points (pre-sensitization, 2, 6 and 24 weeks). Both TCR alpha and TCR beta chains were sequenced from each blood RNA sample. What the research found in general, with its limitations: Significantly more large CDR3 similarity clusters were formed by expanded TCRs than by pre-sensitization or healthy control sets, consistent with antigen-driven responses. After repeated subsampling, the strength of the expansion versus patch-test correlation and the threshold at which it became significant changed. All patients had alopecia, a presumed autoimmune disease, so their immune response might differ from that of healthy individuals. No change with DPC sensitization was found in the number of TCRs above 1 in 1000 frequency, and no evidence of global repertoire structure alterations was found. The number of PT1 expanded TCRs positively correlated with patch test score, significant at thresholds 8, 16 and 32 but not 4.

Library creation used RACE. Sequencing instrument: NextSeq 500. During library preparation, unique molecular identifiers were attached to individual cDNA molecules so that TCRs could be counted quantitatively and reproducibly. Per the authors' processing: The median number of TCRs per sample was approximately 98,000, ranging from roughly 23,224 to 690,600. V, J and CDR3 annotation of the TCR reads was carried out using the Decombinator software suite. For PS versus PT1 abundance plots, all samples were subsampled to the same number of TCRs (28,000). TCRs were defined as expanded if absent before sensitization and observed at least eight times at the 2-week time point. TCRdb took the public reads, trimmed them with fastp at Q25, ran MiXCR for clone calling and kept in-frame beta chains. Identical CDR3 protein sequences are pooled into one entry, listed with their most common genes and DNA. The authors' filters were not applied to this entry. The sample table contains tens of thousands of distinct CDR3 sequences; only one count was recorded for over 9% of them. Clones ranked in the top ten supply 25% to 35% of the sample.

The sample holds many counts of this clonotype. Its antigen has not been determined. No qualities accompany the bases; no much larger clone lies one base away. What this sample's time point label stands for: pre-sensitization, week 0. In the paper's terms, the treatment or condition label means: therapeutic diphenylcyclopropenone sensitization with weekly scalp DPC. Total RNA was extracted from unfractionated whole blood collected in Tempus Blood RNA tubes. Blood at each patch-test visit was drawn before the patch test was applied. To be eligible, patients had to be aged 18 to 70, diagnosed with alopecia and judged suitable for DPC therapy, while pregnant patients were excluded. The sequencing here drew on whole blood, taken in connection with sensitization to the hapten diphenylcyclopropenone (DPC). The source of this sequence is a middle-aged man with alopecia areata. Some clones in this sample may be carry-over from other donors' samples.

The bases are TGTGCCAGCTCACCATTCTCCAAACTAGCGGCCTACAATGAGCAGTTCTTC. Translated, it reads CASSPFSKLAAYNEQFF. The rearranged segments are TRBV18 and TRBJ2-1, with 8 junctional bases fitting TRBD2. Trimming takes 2 bases off V and 2 bases off J; junction bases not matched to a gene: 8. Spanning cysteine to phenylalanine, the CDR3 consists of 17 amino acids. The sequence is cut down to CDR3 DNA, 51 bases in frame from base 1. CDR1 and CDR2 (KGHSH, LQKENI) derive from the germline V gene.